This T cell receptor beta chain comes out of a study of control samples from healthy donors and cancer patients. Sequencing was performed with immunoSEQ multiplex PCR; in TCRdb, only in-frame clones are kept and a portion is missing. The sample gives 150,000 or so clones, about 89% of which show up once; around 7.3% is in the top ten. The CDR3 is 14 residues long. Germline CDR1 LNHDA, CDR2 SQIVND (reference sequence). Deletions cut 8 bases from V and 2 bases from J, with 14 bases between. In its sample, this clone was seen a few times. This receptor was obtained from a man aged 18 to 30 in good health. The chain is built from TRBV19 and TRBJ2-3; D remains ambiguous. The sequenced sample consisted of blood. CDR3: CASGPGLSTDTQYF. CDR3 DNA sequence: TGTGCCAGTGGACCTGGCCTTTCCACAGATACGCAGTATTTT. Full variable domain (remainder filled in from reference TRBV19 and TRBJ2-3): DGGITQSPKYLFRKEGQNVTLSCEQNLNHDAMYWYRQDPGQGLRLIYYSQIVNDFQKGDIAEGYSVSREKKESFPLTVTSAQKNPTAFYLCASGPGLSTDTQYFGPGTRLTVL.